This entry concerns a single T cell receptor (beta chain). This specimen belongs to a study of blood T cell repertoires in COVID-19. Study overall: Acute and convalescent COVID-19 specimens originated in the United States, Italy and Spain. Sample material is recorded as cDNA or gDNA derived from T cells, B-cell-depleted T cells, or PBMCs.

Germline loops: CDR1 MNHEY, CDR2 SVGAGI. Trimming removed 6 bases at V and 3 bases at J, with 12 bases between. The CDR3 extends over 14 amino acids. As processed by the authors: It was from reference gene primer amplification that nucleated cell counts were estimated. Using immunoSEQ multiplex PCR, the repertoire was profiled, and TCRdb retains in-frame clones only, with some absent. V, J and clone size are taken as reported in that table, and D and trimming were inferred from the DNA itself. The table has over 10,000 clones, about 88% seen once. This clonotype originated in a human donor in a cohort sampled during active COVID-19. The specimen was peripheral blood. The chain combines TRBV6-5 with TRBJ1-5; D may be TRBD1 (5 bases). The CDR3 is CASSLARDNQPQHF. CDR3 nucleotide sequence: TGTGCCAGCAGCCTCGCCAGGGACAATCAGCCCCAGCATTTT.